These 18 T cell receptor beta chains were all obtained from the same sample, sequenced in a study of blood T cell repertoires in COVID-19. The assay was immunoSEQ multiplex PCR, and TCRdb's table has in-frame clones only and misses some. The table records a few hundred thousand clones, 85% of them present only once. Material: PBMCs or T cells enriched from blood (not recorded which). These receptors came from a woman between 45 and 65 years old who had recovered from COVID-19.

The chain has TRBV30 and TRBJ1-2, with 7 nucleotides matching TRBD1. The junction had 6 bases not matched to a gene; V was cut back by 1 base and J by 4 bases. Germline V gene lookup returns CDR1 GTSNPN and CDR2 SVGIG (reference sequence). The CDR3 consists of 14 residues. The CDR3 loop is CAWSGTGATYGYTF. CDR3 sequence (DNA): TGTGCCTGGAGTGGGACAGGAGCTACCTATGGCTACACCTTC.

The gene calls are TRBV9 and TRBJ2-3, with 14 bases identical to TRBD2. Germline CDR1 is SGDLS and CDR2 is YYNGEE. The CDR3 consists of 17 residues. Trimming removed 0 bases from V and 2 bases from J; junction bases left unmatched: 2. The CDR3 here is CASSVGTSGRNTDTQYF. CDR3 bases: TGTGCCAGCAGCGTAGGGACTAGCGGGAGGAACACAGATACGCAGTATTTT.

Here the CDR3 reads CASSFGLEAFF. The CDR3 coding sequence is TGTGCCAGTAGTTTTGGACTTGAAGCTTTCTTT. The chain uses TRBV19 and TRBJ1-1, with D hard to call. V shed 5 bases and J shed 7 bases, with 8 bases lying between them. The CDR3 sequence is 11 residues long. Germline V gene data show CDR1 as LNHDA and CDR2 as SQIVND (reference sequence).

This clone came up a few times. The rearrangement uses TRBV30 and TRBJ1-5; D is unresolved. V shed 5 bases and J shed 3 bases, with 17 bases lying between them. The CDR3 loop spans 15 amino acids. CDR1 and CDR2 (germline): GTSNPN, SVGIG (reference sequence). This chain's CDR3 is CAWGRDSRPNQPQHF. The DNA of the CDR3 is TGTGCCTGGGGGAGAGACTCTCGGCCCAATCAGCCCCAGCATTTT.

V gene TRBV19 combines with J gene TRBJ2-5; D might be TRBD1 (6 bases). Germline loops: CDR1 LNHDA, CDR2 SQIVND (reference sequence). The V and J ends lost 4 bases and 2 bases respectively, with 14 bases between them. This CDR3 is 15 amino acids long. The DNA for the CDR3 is TGTGCCAGTAGTAGAGCCTCAGGGGATCAAGAGACCCAGTACTTC. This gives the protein CASSRASGDQETQYF.

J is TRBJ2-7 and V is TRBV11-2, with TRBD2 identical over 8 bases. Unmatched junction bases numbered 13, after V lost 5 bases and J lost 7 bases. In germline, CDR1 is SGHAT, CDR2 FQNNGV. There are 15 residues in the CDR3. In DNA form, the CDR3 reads TGTGCCAGCAGCCCCCTGTGGGCGGGGGGACAAGAGCAGTACTTC. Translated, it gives CASSPLWAGGQEQYF.

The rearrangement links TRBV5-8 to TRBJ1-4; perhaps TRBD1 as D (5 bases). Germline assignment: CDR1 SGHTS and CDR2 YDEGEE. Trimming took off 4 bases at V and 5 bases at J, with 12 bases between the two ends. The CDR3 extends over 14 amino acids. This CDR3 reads CASSAGRGNEKLFF. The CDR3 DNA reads TGTGCCAGCAGCGCAGGACGGGGGAATGAAAAACTGTTTTTT.

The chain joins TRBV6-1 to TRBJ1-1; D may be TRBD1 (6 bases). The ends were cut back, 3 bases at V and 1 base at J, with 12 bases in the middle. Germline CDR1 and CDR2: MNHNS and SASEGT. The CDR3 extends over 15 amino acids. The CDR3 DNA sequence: TGTGCCAGCAGTGATAAGAAGACAGGGAACACTGAAGCTTTCTTT. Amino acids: CASSDKKTGNTEAFF.

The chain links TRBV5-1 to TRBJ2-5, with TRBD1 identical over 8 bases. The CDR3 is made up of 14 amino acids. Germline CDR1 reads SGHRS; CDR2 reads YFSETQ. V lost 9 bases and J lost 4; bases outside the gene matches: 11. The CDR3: CATRTGTAAETQYF. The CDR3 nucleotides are TGCGCCACACGGACAGGGACGGCGGCAGAGACCCAGTACTTC.

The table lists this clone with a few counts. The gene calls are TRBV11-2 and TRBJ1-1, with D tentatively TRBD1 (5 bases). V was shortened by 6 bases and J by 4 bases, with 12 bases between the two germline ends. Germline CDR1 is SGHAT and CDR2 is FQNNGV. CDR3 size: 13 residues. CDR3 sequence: CASSSMGGTEAFF. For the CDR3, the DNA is TGTGCCAGCAGTTCCATGGGGGGCACTGAAGCTTTCTTT.

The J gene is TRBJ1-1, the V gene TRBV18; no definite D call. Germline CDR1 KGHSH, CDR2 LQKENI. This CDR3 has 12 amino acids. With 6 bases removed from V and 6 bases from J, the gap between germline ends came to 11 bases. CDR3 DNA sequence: TGTGCCAGCTCCCGATACGACTCTGAAGCTTTCTTT. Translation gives CASSRYDSEAFF.

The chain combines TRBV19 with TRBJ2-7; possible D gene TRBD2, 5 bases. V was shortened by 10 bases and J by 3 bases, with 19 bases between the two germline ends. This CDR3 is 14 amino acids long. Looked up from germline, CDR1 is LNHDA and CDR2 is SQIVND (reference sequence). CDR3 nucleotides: TGTGCCACTGCGCATCCGGGCCGGGGCTACGAGCAGTACTTC. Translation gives CATAHPGRGYEQYF.

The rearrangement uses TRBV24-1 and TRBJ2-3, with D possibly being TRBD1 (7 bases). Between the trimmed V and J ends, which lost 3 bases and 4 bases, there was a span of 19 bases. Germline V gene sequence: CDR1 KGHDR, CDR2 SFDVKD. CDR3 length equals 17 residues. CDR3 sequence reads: CATSDPRTGLIADTQYF. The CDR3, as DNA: TGTGCCACCAGTGATCCCCGGACAGGACTAATAGCAGATACGCAGTATTTT.

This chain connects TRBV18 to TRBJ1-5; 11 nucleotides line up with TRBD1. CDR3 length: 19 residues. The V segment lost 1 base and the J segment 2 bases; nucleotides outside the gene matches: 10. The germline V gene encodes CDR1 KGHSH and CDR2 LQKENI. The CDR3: CASSPLGTGGGTGNQPQHF. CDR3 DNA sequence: TGTGCCAGCTCACCACTTGGGACAGGGGGAGGGACGGGCAATCAGCCCCAGCATTTT.

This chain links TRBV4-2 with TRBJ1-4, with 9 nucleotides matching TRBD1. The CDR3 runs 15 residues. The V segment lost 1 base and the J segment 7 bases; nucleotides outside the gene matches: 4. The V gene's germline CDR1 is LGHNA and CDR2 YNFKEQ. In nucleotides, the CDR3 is TGTGCCAGCAGCCAAGCTAGACAGGGGGGTGAAAAACTGTTTTTT. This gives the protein CASSQARQGGEKLFF.

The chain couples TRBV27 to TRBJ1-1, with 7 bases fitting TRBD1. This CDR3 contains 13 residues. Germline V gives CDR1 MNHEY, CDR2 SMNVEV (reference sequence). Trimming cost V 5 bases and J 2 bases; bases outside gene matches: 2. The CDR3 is CASSTGVNTEAFF. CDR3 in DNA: TGTGCCAGCAGTACAGGGGTTAACACTGAAGCTTTCTTT.

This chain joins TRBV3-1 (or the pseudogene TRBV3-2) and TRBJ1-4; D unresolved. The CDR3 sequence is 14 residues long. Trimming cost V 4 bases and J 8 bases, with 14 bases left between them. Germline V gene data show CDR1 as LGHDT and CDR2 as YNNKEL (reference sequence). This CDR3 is CASSRRDLEEKLFF. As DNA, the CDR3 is TGTGCCAGCAGCCGCCGGGATTTAGAAGAAAAACTGTTTTTT.

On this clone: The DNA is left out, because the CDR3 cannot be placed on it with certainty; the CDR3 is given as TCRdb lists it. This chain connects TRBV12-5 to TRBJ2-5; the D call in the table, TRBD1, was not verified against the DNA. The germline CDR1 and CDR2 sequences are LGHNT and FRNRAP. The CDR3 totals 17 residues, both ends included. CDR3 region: CASGLGMGQGSSETQYF.